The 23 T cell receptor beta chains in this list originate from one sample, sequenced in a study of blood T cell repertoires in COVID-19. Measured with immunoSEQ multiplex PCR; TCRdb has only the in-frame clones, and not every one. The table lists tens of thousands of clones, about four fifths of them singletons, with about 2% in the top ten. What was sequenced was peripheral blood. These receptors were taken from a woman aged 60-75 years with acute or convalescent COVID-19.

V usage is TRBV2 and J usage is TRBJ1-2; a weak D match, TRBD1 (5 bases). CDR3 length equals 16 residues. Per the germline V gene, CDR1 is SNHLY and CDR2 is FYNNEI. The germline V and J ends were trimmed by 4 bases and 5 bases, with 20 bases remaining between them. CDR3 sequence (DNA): TGTGCCAGCAGTGGGAGTTCGGTCGGACAATCTTATGGCTACACCTTC. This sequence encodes CASSGSSVGQSYGYTF.

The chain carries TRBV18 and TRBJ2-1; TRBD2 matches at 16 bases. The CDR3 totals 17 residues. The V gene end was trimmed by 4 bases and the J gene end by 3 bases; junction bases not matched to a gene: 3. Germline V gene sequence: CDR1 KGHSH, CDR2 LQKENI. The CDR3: CASSRGTSGGVYNEQFF. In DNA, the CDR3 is TGTGCCAGCTCACGCGGGACTAGCGGGGGGGTCTACAATGAGCAGTTCTTC.

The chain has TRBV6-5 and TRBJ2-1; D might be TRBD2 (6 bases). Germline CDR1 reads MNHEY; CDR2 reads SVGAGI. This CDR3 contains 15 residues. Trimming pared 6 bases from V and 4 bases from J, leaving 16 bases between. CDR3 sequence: CASREGRGRYNEQFF. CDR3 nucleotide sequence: TGTGCCAGCAGGGAGGGGCGAGGGAGGTACAATGAGCAGTTCTTC.

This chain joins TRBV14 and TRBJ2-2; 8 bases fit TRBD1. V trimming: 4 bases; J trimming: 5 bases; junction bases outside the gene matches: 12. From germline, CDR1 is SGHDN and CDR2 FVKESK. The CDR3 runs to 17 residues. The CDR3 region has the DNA TGTGCCAGCAGCCGTGGACAGGGTAGATTCGGGACCGGGGAGCTGTTTTTT. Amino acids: CASSRGQGRFGTGELFF.

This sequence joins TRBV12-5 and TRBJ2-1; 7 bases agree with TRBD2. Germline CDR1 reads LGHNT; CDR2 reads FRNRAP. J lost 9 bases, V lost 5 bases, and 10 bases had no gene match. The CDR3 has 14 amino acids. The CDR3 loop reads CASGTSGTIPEQFF. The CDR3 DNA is TGTGCTAGTGGTACCTCCGGGACTATTCCTGAGCAGTTCTTC.

CDR3 nucleotides: TGTCAGGAAGGACAGGGGAACACTGAAGCTTTCTTT. This translates into CQEGQGNTEAFF. This chain connects TRBV21-1 to TRBJ1-1; whether TRBD1, the table's D call, matches the DNA was not checked. TRBV21-1 constitutes a pseudogene. The CDR3 consists of 12 residues.

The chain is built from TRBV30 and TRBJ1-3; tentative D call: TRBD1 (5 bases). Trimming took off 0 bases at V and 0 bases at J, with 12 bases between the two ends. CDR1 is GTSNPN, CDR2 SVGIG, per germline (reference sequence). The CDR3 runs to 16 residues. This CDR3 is CAWSVRGHPSGNTIYF. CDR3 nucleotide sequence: TGTGCCTGGAGTGTACGTGGACACCCCTCTGGAAACACCATATATTTT.

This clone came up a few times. The CDR3 is CASSISFIRTEAFF. CDR3 in DNA: TGTGCCAGCAGCATTAGCTTTATCCGCACTGAAGCTTTCTTT. This chain connects TRBV7-2 to TRBJ1-1; D not certain. This CDR3 is 14 amino acids long. CDR1 SGHTA and CDR2 FQGNSA come from the germline V gene. V was trimmed by 5 bases and J by 4 bases, leaving 14 bases between them.

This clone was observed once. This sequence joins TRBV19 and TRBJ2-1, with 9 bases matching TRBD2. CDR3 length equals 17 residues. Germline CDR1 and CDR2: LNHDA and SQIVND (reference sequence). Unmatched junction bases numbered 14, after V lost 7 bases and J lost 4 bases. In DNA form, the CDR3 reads TGTGCCAGTATAGCGGAAGTAATGGCGGGAGGGTACAATGAGCAGTTCTTC. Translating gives CASIAEVMAGGYNEQFF.

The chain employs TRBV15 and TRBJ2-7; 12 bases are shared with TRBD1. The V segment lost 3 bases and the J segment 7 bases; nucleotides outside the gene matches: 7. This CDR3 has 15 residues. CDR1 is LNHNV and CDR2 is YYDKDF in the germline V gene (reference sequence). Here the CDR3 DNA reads TGTGCCACCAGCAGGACCGGGACAGGGGGCTTGGAGCAGTACTTC. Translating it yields CATSRTGTGGLEQYF. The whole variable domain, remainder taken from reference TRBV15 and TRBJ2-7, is DAMVIQNPRYQVTQFGKPVTLSCSQTLNHNVMYWYQQKSSQAPKLLFHYYDKDFNNEADTPDNFQSRRPNTSFCFLDIRSPGLGDTAMYLCATSRTGTGGLEQYFGPGTRLTVT.

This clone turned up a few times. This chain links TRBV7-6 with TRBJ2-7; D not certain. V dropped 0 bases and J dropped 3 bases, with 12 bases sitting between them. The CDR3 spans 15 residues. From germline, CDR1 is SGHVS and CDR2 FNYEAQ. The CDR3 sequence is CASSLAETVSYEQYF. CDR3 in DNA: TGTGCCAGCAGCTTAGCGGAAACAGTTAGCTACGAGCAGTACTTC.

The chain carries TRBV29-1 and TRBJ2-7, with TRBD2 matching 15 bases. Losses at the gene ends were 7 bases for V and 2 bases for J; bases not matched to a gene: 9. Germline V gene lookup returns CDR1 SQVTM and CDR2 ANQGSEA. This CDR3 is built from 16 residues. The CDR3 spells CSAAGLAGGTTYEQYF. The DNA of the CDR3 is TGCAGCGCCGCGGGACTAGCGGGGGGAACGACCTACGAGCAGTACTTC.

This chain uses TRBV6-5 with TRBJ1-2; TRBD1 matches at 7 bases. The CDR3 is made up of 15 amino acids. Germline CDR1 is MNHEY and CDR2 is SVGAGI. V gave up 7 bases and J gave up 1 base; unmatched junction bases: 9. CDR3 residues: CASKWTGALNYGYTF. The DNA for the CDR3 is TGTGCCAGCAAATGGACAGGCGCCCTTAACTATGGCTACACCTTC.

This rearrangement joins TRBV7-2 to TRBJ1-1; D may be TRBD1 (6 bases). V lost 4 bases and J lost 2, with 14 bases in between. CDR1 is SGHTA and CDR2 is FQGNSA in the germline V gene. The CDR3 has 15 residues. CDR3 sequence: CASSSRQAINTEAFF. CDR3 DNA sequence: TGTGCCAGCAGCTCCCGACAGGCCATTAACACTGAAGCTTTCTTT.

The CDR3 coding sequence is TGTGCCAGCAGTTTCTTCAACAGGGGGCGATTAGAAAAAGCAGGCTACACCTTC. Translation gives CASSFFNRGRLEKAGYTF. The J gene is TRBJ1-2, the V gene TRBV27; 9 bases agree with TRBD1. The CDR3 contains 18 residues. Germline V gene data show CDR1 as MNHEY and CDR2 as SMNVEV (reference sequence). Unmatched junction bases numbered 19, after V lost 3 bases and J lost 8 bases.

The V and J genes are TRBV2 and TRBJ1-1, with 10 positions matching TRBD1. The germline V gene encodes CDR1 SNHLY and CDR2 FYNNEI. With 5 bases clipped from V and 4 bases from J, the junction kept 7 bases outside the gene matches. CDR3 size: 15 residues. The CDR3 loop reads CASSPGTGVGTEAFF. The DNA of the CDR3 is TGTGCCAGCAGTCCCGGGACAGGGGTGGGCACTGAAGCTTTCTTT.

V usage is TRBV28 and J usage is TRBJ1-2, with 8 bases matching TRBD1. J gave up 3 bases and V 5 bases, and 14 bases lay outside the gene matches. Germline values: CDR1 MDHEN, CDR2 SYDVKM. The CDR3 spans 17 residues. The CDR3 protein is CASSSPGTGAPYYGYTF. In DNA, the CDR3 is TGTGCCAGCAGTAGTCCCGGGACAGGAGCGCCTTACTATGGCTACACCTTC.

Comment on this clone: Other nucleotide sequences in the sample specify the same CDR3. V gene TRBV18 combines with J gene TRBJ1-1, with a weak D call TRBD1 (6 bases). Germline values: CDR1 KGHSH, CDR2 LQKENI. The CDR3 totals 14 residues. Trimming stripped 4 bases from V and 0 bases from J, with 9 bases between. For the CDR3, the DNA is TGTGCCAGCTCACTTGGACAGATGAACACTGAAGCTTTCTTT. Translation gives CASSLGQMNTEAFF. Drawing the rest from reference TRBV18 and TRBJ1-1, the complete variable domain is NAGVMQNPRHLVRRRGQEARLRCSPMKGHSHVYWYRQLPEEGLKFMVYLQKENIIDESGMPKERFSAEFPKEGPSILRIQQVVRGDSAAYFCASSLGQMNTEAFFGQGTRLTVV.

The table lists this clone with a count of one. The chain's CDR3 is CASSPGGYQETQYF. The CDR3 DNA reads as TGCGCCAGCAGCCCAGGGGGATACCAAGAGACCCAGTACTTC. V usage is TRBV5-1 and J usage is TRBJ2-5, with 7 bases lining up with TRBD1. This CDR3 region has 14 residues. The germline CDR1 and CDR2 sequences are SGHRS and YFSETQ. The ends lost 4 bases at V and 0 bases at J; junction bases unmatched: 3. Full variable domain (outside the CDR3, taken from reference TRBV5-1 and TRBJ2-5): KAGVTQTPRYLIKTRGQQVTLSCSPISGHRSVSWYQQTPGQGLQFLFEYFSETQRNKGNFPGRFSGRQFSNSRSEMNVSTLELGDSALYLCASSPGGYQETQYFGPGTRLLVL.

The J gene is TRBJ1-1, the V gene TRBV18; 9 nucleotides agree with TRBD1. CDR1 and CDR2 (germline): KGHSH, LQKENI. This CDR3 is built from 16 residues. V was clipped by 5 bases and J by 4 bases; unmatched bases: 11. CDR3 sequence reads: CASSSKRDRAATEAFF. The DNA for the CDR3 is TGTGCCAGCTCATCCAAGAGGGACAGGGCCGCCACTGAAGCTTTCTTT.

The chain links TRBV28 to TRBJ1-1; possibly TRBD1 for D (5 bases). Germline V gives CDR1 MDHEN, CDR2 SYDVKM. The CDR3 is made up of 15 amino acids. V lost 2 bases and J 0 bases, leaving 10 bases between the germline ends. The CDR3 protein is CASSLGAAMNTEAFF. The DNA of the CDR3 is TGTGCCAGCAGTTTAGGGGCAGCGATGAACACTGAAGCTTTCTTT.

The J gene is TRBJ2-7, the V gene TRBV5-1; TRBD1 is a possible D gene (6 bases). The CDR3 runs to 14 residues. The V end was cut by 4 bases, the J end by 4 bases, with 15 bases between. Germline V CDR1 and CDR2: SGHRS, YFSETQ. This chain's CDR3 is CASSISGVSYEQYF. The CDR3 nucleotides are TGCGCCAGCAGCATCTCAGGGGTCTCGTACGAGCAGTACTTC.

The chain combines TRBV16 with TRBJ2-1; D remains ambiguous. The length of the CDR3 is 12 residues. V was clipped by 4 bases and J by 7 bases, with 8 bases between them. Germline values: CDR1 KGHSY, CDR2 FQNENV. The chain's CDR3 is CASSLTVNEQFF. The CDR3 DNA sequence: TGTGCCAGCAGCCTTACAGTTAATGAGCAGTTCTTC.